One TCR beta chain is described in this entry. These data come from a study of blood T cell repertoires in COVID-19. Overall study context: Both acute and convalescent COVID-19 samples were obtained from the United States, Italy and Spain.

CDR3 length: 13 residues. V dropped 4 bases and J dropped 11 bases, with 17 bases sitting between them. Germline V lookup: CDR1 KGHDR, CDR2 SFDVKD. TCRdb keeps only in-frame clones here, not all; method: immunoSEQ multiplex PCR. Of about 250,000 clones listed, nearly 90% are singletons. The TCR originated in a man between 18 and 35 years old with active or convalescent COVID-19. V is TRBV24-1 and J is TRBJ2-7; possibly TRBD2 for D (6 bases). Sample: peripheral blood. DNA for the CDR3: TGTGCCACCAGTGACCCTCTGACTGGGGAGGAGTACTTC. It is translated as CATSDPLTGEEYF.